This is a list of T cell receptor beta chains from one sample in a study of blood T cell repertoires in COVID-19. Clones were read by immunoSEQ multiplex PCR, and TCRdb kept only the in-frame ones, dropping some. The sample yields about 230,000 clones, 86% seen once. Input material: peripheral blood. These receptors were taken from a man between 45 and 60 years old with COVID-19, enrolled during active disease. Both conserved end residues are part of each CDR3. A D gene is named only where the DNA matches it firmly. Part of the rows lack a size; the others show once, few, many or a class for expanded clones.

>TRBV24-1|TRBJ2-5|.|TRBD1
TGTGCCACCAGTGATTCGACAGGGGCCCAAGAGACCCAGTACTTC
CATSDSTGAQETQYF
>TRBV2|TRBJ2-5|.|TRBD1
TGTGCCAGCAACCGAGCCGGGACAGGGGGCAGAGAGACCCAGTACTTC
CASNRAGTGGRETQYF
>TRBV9|TRBJ2-7|.|TRBD2
TGTGCCAGCAGCGTGGGACTAGCGGGAGAGGAGCAGCAGTACTTC
CASSVGLAGEEQQYF
>TRBV15|TRBJ1-2|once|.
TGTGCCACCAGCAGGTTAGGGAGTAACTATGGCTACACCTTC
CATSRLGSNYGYTF
>TRBV28|TRBJ1-2|.|.
TGTGCCAGCAGTCTCGCCCAGGGAAGCTACACCTTC
CASSLAQGSYTF
>TRBV12-3/TRBV12-4|TRBJ2-2|.|.
TGTGCCAGCAGCCTAGGGGCCGGGGAGCTGTTTTTT
CASSLGAGELFF
>TRBV18|TRBJ1-5|.|TRBD1
TGTGCCAGCTCCCGGGACAGCCTAGCAAATCAGCCCCAGCATTTT
CASSRDSLANQPQHF
>TRBV11-1|TRBJ1-6|.|TRBD1
TGTGCCAGCAGCCGGGGACAGGGCTATAATTCACCCCTCCACTTT
CASSRGQGYNSPLHF
>TRBV30|TRBJ1-5|.|TRBD1
TGTGCCTGGAGTGTACGTGGAGGGGGCGGCGGCAATCAGCCCCAGCATTTT
CAWSVRGGGGGNQPQHF
>TRBV28|TRBJ1-2|.|TRBD1
TGTGCCAGCAGTCGGGACAGGGATTTAGTAGGAGGCTACACCTTC
CASSRDRDLVGGYTF
>TRBV6-6|TRBJ2-3|.|.
TGTGCCAGCAGTTACCTAGCGACAGATACGCAGTATTTT
CASSYLATDTQYF
>TRBV7-9|TRBJ2-7|.|TRBD1
TGTGCCAGCAGCGGCTCCGGGACAGGGTGGTCCTACGAGCAGTACTTC
CASSGSGTGWSYEQYF
>TRBV30|TRBJ1-5|once|TRBD1
TGTGCCTGGACGACGGGACAGGGAGGCAATCAGCCCCAGCATTTT
CAWTTGQGGNQPQHF
>TRBV7-8|TRBJ2-2|few|TRBD1
TGTGCCAGCAGTCGGCTGGGACAGGGGGCGAGGACCGGGGAGCTGTTTTTT
CASSRLGQGARTGELFF
>TRBV5-1|TRBJ2-2|few|TRBD2
TGCGCCAGCAGCTTCTCTAGCGGGAGGACCACCGGGGAGCTGTTTTTT
CASSFSSGRTTGELFF
>TRBV24-1|TRBJ2-3|.|.
TGTGCCACCAGTGATTCTTCACAGGGCCTGGCCTCCACAGATACGCAGTATTTT
CATSDSSQGLASTDTQYF
>TRBV10-3|TRBJ1-1|.|.
TGTGCCATCAGTGAAAGAGGGGCGGGGACTGAAGCTTTCTTT
CAISERGAGTEAFF
>TRBV11-2|TRBJ2-5|.|.
TGTGCCAGCACCGCGGTCAGCGACGGGACCCAGTACTTC
CASTAVSDGTQYF
>TRBV28|TRBJ1-4|.|.
TGTGCCAGCAGCCCCCCCCACAGCTTTAATGAAAAACTGTTTTTT
CASSPPHSFNEKLFF
>TRBV11-1|TRBJ2-3|.|TRBD2
TGTGCCAGCAGCGTAGCGGGGCGAACAGATACGCAGTATTTT
CASSVAGRTDTQYF
>TRBV7-8|TRBJ1-2|.|.
TGTGCCAGCAGCTCGACCAGGGGCGATGGCTACACCTTC
CASSSTRGDGYTF
>TRBV19|TRBJ2-1|.|.
TGTGCCAGTAGTATCTGGACAGTCTCCTACAATGAGCAGTTCTTC
CASSIWTVSYNEQFF
>TRBV5-1|TRBJ1-6|.|.
TGCGCCAGCAGTCGGGAGAGCTCCTATAATTCACCCCTCCACTTT
CASSRESSYNSPLHF
>TRBV24-1|TRBJ2-5|.|TRBD2
TGTGCCACCAGTGATGCCGGGGGGGTCCAAGAGACCCAGTACTTC
CATSDAGGVQETQYF
>TRBV7-2|TRBJ2-7|few|.
TGTGCCAGCAGCTTAGTCTCCGGACAAGGAACCCCCTACGAGCAGTACTTC
CASSLVSGQGTPYEQYF
>TRBV28|TRBJ2-2|few|TRBD2
TGTGCCAGCAGAACGGGGGGAACGAACACCGGGGAGCTGTTTTTT
CASRTGGTNTGELFF
>TRBV19|TRBJ1-5|.|.
TGTGCCAGTAGTAACGGGTTCCAGCCCCAGCATTTT
CASSNGFQPQHF
>TRBV10-2|TRBJ2-2|.|TRBD1
TGCGCCAGCAGCCGGGACAGGGCATTGTCCGGGGAGCTGTTTTTT
CASSRDRALSGELFF
>TRBV30|TRBJ1-1|once|.
TGTGCCTGGATTAGAAGGGAGGGGCGCGGCACTGAAGCTTTCTTT
CAWIRREGRGTEAFF